What follows are 30 T cell receptor beta chains derived from one specimen sequenced in a study of blood T cell repertoires in COVID-19. Using immunoSEQ multiplex PCR, the repertoire was profiled, and TCRdb retains in-frame clones only, with some absent. The sample holds over 200,000 clones, about 90% seen once. Material: PBMCs or T cells enriched from blood (not recorded which). The receptors stem from a man between 25 and 39 years old who had been exposed to COVID-19.

The chain recombines TRBV4-1 with TRBJ2-2; maybe TRBD1 (6 bases). The CDR3 is made up of 16 amino acids. Trimming stripped 3 bases from V and 1 base from J, with 12 bases between. Germline loops: CDR1 MGHRA, CDR2 YSYEKL. CDR3 protein: CASSQKPGQNTGELFF. CDR3 DNA: TGCGCCAGCAGCCAGAAGCCGGGACAGAACACCGGGGAGCTGTTTTTT.

The chain recombines TRBV6-1 with TRBJ1-1; D not resolved. Germline CDR1 is MNHNS and CDR2 is SASEGT. This CDR3 comprises 17 residues. Trimming left V 3 bases short and J 0 bases short, with 17 bases between. CDR3 residues: CASSDYFSSNLNTEAFF. CDR3 nucleotide sequence: TGTGCCAGCAGTGATTATTTTTCTAGCAATCTGAACACTGAAGCTTTCTTT.

The V and J genes are TRBV19 and TRBJ1-2; 7 positions match TRBD1. The CDR3 is 13 amino acids. Looked up from germline, CDR1 is LNHDA and CDR2 is SQIVND (reference sequence). Unmatched junction bases numbered 5, after V lost 3 bases and J lost 7 bases. CDR3 DNA sequence: TGTGCCAGTAGTATGGAGGGGGCCGGTGGCTACACCTTC. This encodes CASSMEGAGGYTF.

This chain uses TRBV3-1 (or the pseudogene TRBV3-2) with TRBJ2-1; TRBD2 matches at 9 bases. The V segment lost 5 bases and the J segment 10 bases; nucleotides outside the gene matches: 9. The CDR3 extends over 14 amino acids. Germline CDR1 LGHDT, CDR2 YNNKEL (reference sequence). The CDR3 is CASSSNAGGREQFF. For the CDR3, the DNA is TGTGCCAGCAGCTCGAACGCGGGGGGGCGGGAGCAGTTCTTC.

The table lists this clone with a count of one. The chain employs TRBV11-3 and TRBJ2-3, with 9 bases that match TRBD1. The CDR3 sequence is 19 residues long. V was pared by 5 bases and J by 6 bases, with 21 bases of the junction left unmatched. Germline V gene data show CDR1 as SGHNT and CDR2 as YENEEA. The CDR3 region is CASSPGLALGTGILDTQYF. The CDR3 nucleotides are TGTGCCAGCAGCCCCGGTTTGGCCTTGGGGACAGGGATTTTGGATACGCAGTATTTT.

V is TRBV19 and J is TRBJ1-5, with 9 bases matching TRBD1. The CDR3 is made up of 15 amino acids. The germline gives CDR1 LNHDA, CDR2 SQIVND (reference sequence). Germline trimming cut 4 bases from V and 6 bases from J; bases unmatched to any gene: 7. The CDR3 region is CASSRGTGRSQPQHF. In DNA, the CDR3 is TGTGCCAGTAGTAGAGGGACAGGGAGGAGTCAGCCCCAGCATTTT.

The chain employs TRBV20-1 and TRBJ1-1; D may be TRBD1 (5 bases). Germline CDR1 and CDR2: DFQATT and SNEGSKA (reference sequence). CDR3 length: 15 amino acids. V shed 3 bases and J shed 4 bases, with 18 bases lying between them. In DNA form, the CDR3 reads TGCAGTGCTAGTCCCCCCGGGGGGGAGTTCACTGAAGCTTTCTTT. It encodes CSASPPGGEFTEAFF.

The chain links TRBV30 to TRBJ1-4, with 8 bases that match TRBD1. The V gene's germline CDR1 is GTSNPN and CDR2 SVGIG (reference sequence). J lost 3 bases, V lost 2 bases, and 8 bases had no gene match. This CDR3 is built from 16 residues. The CDR3 nucleotides are TGTGCCTGGAGTTCTCAGGGGGCGCAGGCTAATGAAAAACTGTTTTTT. This codes for CAWSSQGAQANEKLFF.

The chain couples TRBV30 to TRBJ2-4, with D perhaps TRBD1 (5 bases). The CDR3 spans 15 residues. Per germline, CDR1 GTSNPN and CDR2 SVGIG (reference sequence). The V end lost 3 bases, the J end lost 4 bases, and 16 bases lay between the germline ends. CDR3: CAWSPKQVAKNIQYF. The CDR3 DNA reads as TGTGCCTGGAGCCCGAAACAGGTGGCTAAAAACATTCAGTACTTC.

V and J are TRBV4-1 and TRBJ2-5, with D possibly being TRBD2 (5 bases). The CDR3 is 16 residues long. CDR1 is MGHRA, CDR2 YSYEKL, per germline. V lost 0 bases and J 5 bases, leaving 16 bases between the germline ends. The CDR3 nucleotides are TGCGCCAGCAGCCAAGATGAAAGAGGGCCAGCGGAGACCCAGTACTTC. This translates into CASSQDERGPAETQYF.

This clone was seen more than once but under ten times. J is TRBJ2-7 and V is TRBV7-2; the match to TRBD2 covers 9 bases. Germline CDR1 reads SGHTA; CDR2 reads FQGNSA. This CDR3 is 19 amino acids long. The V segment lost 5 bases and the J segment 3 bases; nucleotides outside the gene matches: 20. The CDR3 region is CASSPTPGLAGVTYYEQYF. CDR3 sequence (DNA): TGTGCCAGCAGCCCAACTCCGGGACTAGCAGGGGTGACCTACTACGAGCAGTACTTC.

CDR3 sequence: CASDSSQGPDYEQYF. The CDR3 coding sequence is TGTGCCTCCGACAGTTCGCAGGGGCCGGACTACGAGCAGTACTTC. The V and J genes are TRBV2 and TRBJ2-7, with D possibly matching TRBD1 (6 bases). V lost 11 bases and J 3 bases, leaving 23 bases between the germline ends. There are 15 residues in the CDR3. Per the germline V gene, CDR1 is SNHLY and CDR2 is FYNNEI.

The chain couples TRBV9 to TRBJ1-1, with 7 positions matching TRBD1. CDR1 is SGDLS, CDR2 YYNGEE, per germline. The CDR3 is 15 residues long. Trimming removed 3 bases from V and 4 bases from J; junction bases left unmatched: 9. DNA of the CDR3: TGTGCCAGCAGCGCAGATCCCTCAGGGGGCACTGAAGCTTTCTTT. As protein: CASSADPSGGTEAFF.

V gene TRBV19 combines with J gene TRBJ2-4, with 9 bases fitting TRBD1. The CDR3 contains 14 residues. CDR1 is LNHDA, CDR2 SQIVND, per germline (reference sequence). V lost 4 bases, J lost 9 bases, and 7 bases stayed unmatched. CDR3 sequence (DNA): TGTGCCAGTAGTACAAGACAGGGGGAGGGCATTCAGTACTTC. Its translation: CASSTRQGEGIQYF.

The chain combines TRBV7-3 with TRBJ1-6; TRBD1 aligns across 7 bases. Looked up from germline, CDR1 is SGHTA and CDR2 is FQGTGA. The CDR3 spans 15 residues. Losses at the gene ends were 3 bases for V and 6 bases for J; bases not matched to a gene: 5. CDR3 region: CASSLGDRINSPLHF. The CDR3 nucleotides read TGTGCCAGCAGCTTGGGGGACAGAATTAATTCACCCCTCCACTTT.

This chain links TRBV6-5 with TRBJ1-1; D may be TRBD1 (6 bases). Trimming removed 5 bases from V and 3 bases from J, with 13 bases in between. The CDR3 runs to 14 residues. The V gene's germline CDR1 is MNHEY and CDR2 SVGAGI. CDR3 sequence (DNA): TGTGCCAGCAGTCGCAATTACAGGGACACTGAAGCTTTCTTT. It translates to CASSRNYRDTEAFF.

The chain couples TRBV10-3 to TRBJ2-5; 7 bases are a match to TRBD1. J was trimmed by 5 bases and V by 2 bases; bases with no gene match: 8. The CDR3 has 15 residues. The germline CDR1 and CDR2 sequences are ENHRY and SYGVKD. CDR3 amino acids: CAISERSGGMETQYF. The DNA of the CDR3 is TGTGCCATCAGTGAGAGGTCAGGGGGTATGGAGACCCAGTACTTC.

DNA of the CDR3: TGTGCCAGCAGCTCCCAGGGGGCCATGAACACTGAAGCTTTCTTT. Its translation is CASSSQGAMNTEAFF. The chain couples TRBV7-2 to TRBJ1-1; 8 nucleotides align to TRBD1. Germline values: CDR1 SGHTA, CDR2 FQGNSA. The CDR3 extends over 15 amino acids. V gave up 4 bases and J gave up 0 bases; unmatched junction bases: 4.

V usage is TRBV15 and J usage is TRBJ1-1; 7 bases are shared with TRBD1. After removal of 1 base from V and 0 bases from J, the junction contained 5 bases not matched to a gene. CDR1 LNHNV and CDR2 YYDKDF come from the germline V gene (reference sequence). The CDR3 sequence is 16 residues long. CDR3 in DNA: TGTGCCACCAGCAGAGGCCCGACAGGGCTGAACACTGAAGCTTTCTTT. It is translated as CATSRGPTGLNTEAFF. Variable domain in full (rest from reference TRBV15 and TRBJ1-1): DAMVIQNPRYQVTQFGKPVTLSCSQTLNHNVMYWYQQKSSQAPKLLFHYYDKDFNNEADTPDNFQSRRPNTSFCFLDIRSPGLGDTAMYLCATSRGPTGLNTEAFFGQGTRLTVV.

This chain connects TRBV6-5 to TRBJ1-1; D gene uncertain. The CDR3 is 14 residues long. Germline V gives CDR1 MNHEY, CDR2 SVGAGI. V shed 8 bases and J shed 5 bases, with 18 bases lying between them. The CDR3 bases are TGTGCCAGCCAGAGCCCCGGGGTAGGGACTGAAGCTTTCTTT. Protein product: CASQSPGVGTEAFF.

The chain recombines TRBV15 with TRBJ2-7, with a possible D match to TRBD1 (5 bases). Per germline, CDR1 LNHNV and CDR2 YYDKDF (reference sequence). Trimming cost V 1 base and J 2 bases, with 9 bases left between them. The CDR3 sequence is 14 residues long. For the CDR3, the DNA is TGTGCCACCAGCAGAGTGCAGGGCACCTACGAGCAGTACTTC. Its protein product is CATSRVQGTYEQYF.

The V gene is TRBV5-4, the J gene TRBJ1-4, with D hard to call. Trimming cost V 1 base and J 7 bases, with 11 bases left between them. The CDR3 consists of 14 residues. From germline, CDR1 is SGHNT and CDR2 YYREEE (reference sequence). The DNA of the CDR3 is TGTGCCAGCAGCTTGTGGCTCGCAGGTGAAAAACTGTTTTTT. Translated, it gives CASSLWLAGEKLFF. Full variable domain (outside the CDR3, taken from reference TRBV5-4 and TRBJ1-4): ETGVTQSPTHLIKTRGQQVTLRCSSQSGHNTVSWYQQALGQGPQFIFQYYREEENGRGNFPPRFSGLQFPNYSSELNVNALELDDSALYLCASSLWLAGEKLFFGSGTQLSVL.

This clone is a singleton in its sample. The V call is TRBV6-5, the J call TRBJ2-7, with TRBD1 as a possible D gene (7 bases). The CDR3 consists of 14 residues. V was cut by 2 bases and J by 7 bases, with 15 bases left in between. Per germline, CDR1 MNHEY and CDR2 SVGAGI. CDR3 sequence: CASSYITGEEEQYF. CDR3 sequence (DNA): TGTGCCAGCAGTTACATCACAGGGGAGGAAGAGCAGTACTTC.

The chain has TRBV15 and TRBJ2-3; 7 bases match TRBD1. Trimming took 0 bases from V and 1 from J; bases not matched to a gene: 1. The germline V gene encodes CDR1 LNHNV and CDR2 YYDKDF (reference sequence). The CDR3 totals 15 residues. The chain's CDR3 is CATSRDQGGTDTQYF. The CDR3 nucleotides read TGTGCCACCAGCAGAGATCAGGGGGGCACAGATACGCAGTATTTT.

This rearrangement joins TRBV27 to TRBJ1-6; TRBD1 aligns across 11 bases. The CDR3 length is 15 residues. J gave up 7 bases and V 6 bases, and 5 bases lay outside the gene matches. The V gene's germline CDR1 is MNHEY and CDR2 SMNVEV (reference sequence). This CDR3 is CASRRTGGRNSPLHF. In DNA, the CDR3 is TGTGCCAGCAGACGGACAGGGGGCCGGAATTCACCCCTCCACTTT.

The chain recombines TRBV3-1 (or the pseudogene TRBV3-2) with TRBJ2-5; no definite D call. Trimming shortened V by 1 base and J by 7 bases, and 4 bases separated the two germline ends. The CDR3 consists of 11 residues. Looked up from germline, CDR1 is LGHDT and CDR2 is YNNKEL (reference sequence). The CDR3 bases are TGTGCCAGCAGCCAAGGAGGGACCCAGTACTTC. Its protein product is CASSQGGTQYF.

V gene TRBV4-1 combines with J gene TRBJ2-7; 9 bases match TRBD1. This CDR3 spans 15 amino acids. V lost 0 bases, J lost 9 bases, and 9 bases stayed unmatched. CDR1 MGHRA and CDR2 YSYEKL come from the germline V gene. CDR3 in DNA: TGCGCCAGCAGCCAAGAATCACAGGGGGCCCTCGTGCAGTACTTC. It encodes CASSQESQGALVQYF.

The rearrangement joins TRBV30 to TRBJ1-6, with 7 bases aligning to TRBD1. The germline gives CDR1 GTSNPN, CDR2 SVGIG (reference sequence). The CDR3 length is 14 residues. V shed 0 bases, J shed 6 bases, and the junction held 2 bases outside the gene matches. The CDR3, as DNA: TGTGCCTGGAGTGTGGGACAGTCTAATTCACCCCTCCACTTT. As protein: CAWSVGQSNSPLHF.

This chain connects TRBV9 to TRBJ1-1; weak D call: TRBD1 (5 bases). The CDR3 loop spans 14 amino acids. Trimming shortened V by 4 bases and J by 8 bases, and 18 bases separated the two germline ends. Germline V lookup: CDR1 SGDLS, CDR2 YYNGEE. CDR3 in amino acids: CASSPGWGRVEAFF. The CDR3 coding sequence is TGTGCCAGCAGCCCCGGTTGGGGCAGGGTGGAAGCTTTCTTT.

This clone was counted a single time. The V call is TRBV18, the J call TRBJ2-7, with D possibly matching TRBD1 (5 bases). Trimming cost V 3 bases and J 6 bases, with 21 bases left between them. The CDR3 consists of 16 residues. Germline assignment: CDR1 KGHSH and CDR2 LQKENI. The CDR3 sequence: CASSPPNQGSRGEQYF. The CDR3, as DNA: TGTGCCAGCTCACCGCCGAATCAGGGAAGTCGCGGCGAGCAGTACTTC.